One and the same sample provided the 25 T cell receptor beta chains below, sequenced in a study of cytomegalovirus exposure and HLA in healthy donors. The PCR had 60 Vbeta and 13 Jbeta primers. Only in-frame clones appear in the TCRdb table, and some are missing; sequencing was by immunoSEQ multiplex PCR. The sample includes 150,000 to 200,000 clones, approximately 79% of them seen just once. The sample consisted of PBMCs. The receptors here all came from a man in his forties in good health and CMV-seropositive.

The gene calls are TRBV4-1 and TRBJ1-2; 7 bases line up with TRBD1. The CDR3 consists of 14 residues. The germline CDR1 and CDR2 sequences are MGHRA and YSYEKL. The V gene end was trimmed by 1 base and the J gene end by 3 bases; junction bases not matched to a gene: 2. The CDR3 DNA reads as TGCGCCAGCAGCCAAGGGGACAGCGACTATGGCTACACCTTC. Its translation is CASSQGDSDYGYTF.

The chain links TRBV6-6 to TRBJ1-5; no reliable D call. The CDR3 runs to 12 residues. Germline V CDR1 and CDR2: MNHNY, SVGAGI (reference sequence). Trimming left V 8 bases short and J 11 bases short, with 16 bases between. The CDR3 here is CASGRLDAAQHF. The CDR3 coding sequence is TGTGCCAGCGGCCGTCTGGATGCGGCCCAGCATTTT.

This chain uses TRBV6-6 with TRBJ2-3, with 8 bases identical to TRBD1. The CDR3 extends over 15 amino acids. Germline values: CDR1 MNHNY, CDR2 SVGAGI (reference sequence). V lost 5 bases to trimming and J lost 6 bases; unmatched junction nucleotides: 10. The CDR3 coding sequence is TGTGCCAGCAGTGGGAGACAGGGGCTAAGGGATACGCAGTATTTT. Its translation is CASSGRQGLRDTQYF.

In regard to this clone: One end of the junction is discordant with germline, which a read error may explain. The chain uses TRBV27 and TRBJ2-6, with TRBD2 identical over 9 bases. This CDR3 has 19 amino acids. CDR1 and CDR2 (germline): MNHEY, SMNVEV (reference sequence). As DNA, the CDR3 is TGTGCCAGCAGTTTCGACCGACTAGCGGCTGCCTCTGGGGCCAACGGCCTGACTTTC. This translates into CASSFDRLAAASGANGLTF.

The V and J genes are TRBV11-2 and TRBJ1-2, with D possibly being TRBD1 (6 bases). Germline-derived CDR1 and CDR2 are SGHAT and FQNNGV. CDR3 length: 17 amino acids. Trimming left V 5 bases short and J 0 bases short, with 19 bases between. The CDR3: CASSPLKKDRSNYGYTF. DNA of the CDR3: TGTGCCAGCAGCCCCCTTAAAAAGGACAGATCTAACTATGGCTACACCTTC.

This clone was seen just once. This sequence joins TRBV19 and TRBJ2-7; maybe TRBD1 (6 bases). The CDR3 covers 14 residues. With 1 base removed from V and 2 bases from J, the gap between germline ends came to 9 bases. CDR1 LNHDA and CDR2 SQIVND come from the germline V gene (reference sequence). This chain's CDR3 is CASSIVPGAYEQYF. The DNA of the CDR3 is TGTGCCAGTAGTATAGTCCCAGGGGCCTACGAGCAGTACTTC. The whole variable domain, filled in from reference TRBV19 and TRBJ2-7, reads DGGITQSPKYLFRKEGQNVTLSCEQNLNHDAMYWYRQDPGQGLRLIYYSQIVNDFQKGDIAEGYSVSREKKESFPLTVTSAQKNPTAFYLCASSIVPGAYEQYFGPGTRLTVT.

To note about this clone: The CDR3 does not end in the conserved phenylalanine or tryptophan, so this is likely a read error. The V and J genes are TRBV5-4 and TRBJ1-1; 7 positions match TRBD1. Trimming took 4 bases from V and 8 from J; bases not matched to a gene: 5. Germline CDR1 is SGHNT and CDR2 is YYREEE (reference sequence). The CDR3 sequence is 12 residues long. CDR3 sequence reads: CASSNRDSEAFL. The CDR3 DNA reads TGTGCCAGCAGCAACCGGGACAGCGAAGCTTTCCTT.

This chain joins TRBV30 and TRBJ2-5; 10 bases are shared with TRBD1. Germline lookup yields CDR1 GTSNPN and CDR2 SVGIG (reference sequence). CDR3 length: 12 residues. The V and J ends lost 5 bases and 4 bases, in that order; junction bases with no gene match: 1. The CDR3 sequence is CAWGDRGETQYF. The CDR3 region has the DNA TGTGCCTGGGGGGACAGGGGAGAGACCCAGTACTTC.

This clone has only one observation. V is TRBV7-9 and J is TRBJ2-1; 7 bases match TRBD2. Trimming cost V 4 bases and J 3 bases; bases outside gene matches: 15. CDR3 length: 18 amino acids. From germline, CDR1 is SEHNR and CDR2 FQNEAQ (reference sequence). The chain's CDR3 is CASSSGGVGGSNYNEQFF. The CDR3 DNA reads TGTGCCAGCAGCTCGGGCGGGGTCGGCGGGAGTAACTACAATGAGCAGTTCTTC.

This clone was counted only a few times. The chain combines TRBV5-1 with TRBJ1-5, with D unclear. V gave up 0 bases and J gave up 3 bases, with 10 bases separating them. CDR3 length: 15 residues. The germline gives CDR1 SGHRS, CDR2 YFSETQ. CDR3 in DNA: TGCGCCAGCAGCTTGGGTGGAGCCAACAATCAGCCCCAGCATTTT. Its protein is CASSLGGANNQPQHF. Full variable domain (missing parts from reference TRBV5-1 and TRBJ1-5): KAGVTQTPRYLIKTRGQQVTLSCSPISGHRSVSWYQQTPGQGLQFLFEYFSETQRNKGNFPGRFSGRQFSNSRSEMNVSTLELGDSALYLCASSLGGANNQPQHFGDGTRLSIL.

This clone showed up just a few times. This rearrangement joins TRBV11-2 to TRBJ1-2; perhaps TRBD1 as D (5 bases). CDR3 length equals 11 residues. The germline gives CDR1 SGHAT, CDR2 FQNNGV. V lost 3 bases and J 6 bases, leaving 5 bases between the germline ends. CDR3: CASSFRDGYTF. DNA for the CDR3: TGTGCCAGCAGCTTCAGGGATGGCTACACCTTC.

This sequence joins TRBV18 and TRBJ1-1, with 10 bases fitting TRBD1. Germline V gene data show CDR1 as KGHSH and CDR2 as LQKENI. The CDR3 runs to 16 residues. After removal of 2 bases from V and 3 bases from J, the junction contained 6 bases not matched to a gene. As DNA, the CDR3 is TGTGCCAGCTCACCAACGACAGGGGGCGCGGACACTGAAGCTTTCTTT. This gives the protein CASSPTTGGADTEAFF. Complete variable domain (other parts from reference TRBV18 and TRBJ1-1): NAGVMQNPRHLVRRRGQEARLRCSPMKGHSHVYWYRQLPEEGLKFMVYLQKENIIDESGMPKERFSAEFPKEGPSILRIQQVVRGDSAAYFCASSPTTGGADTEAFFGQGTRLTVV.

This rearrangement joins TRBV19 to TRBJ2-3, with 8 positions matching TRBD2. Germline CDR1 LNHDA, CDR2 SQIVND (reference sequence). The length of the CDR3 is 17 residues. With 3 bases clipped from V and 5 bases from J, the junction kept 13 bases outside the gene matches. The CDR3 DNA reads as TGTGCCAGTAGTATTGACGCCCCCGGGACTAGGATAGATACGCAGTATTTT. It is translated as CASSIDAPGTRIDTQYF.

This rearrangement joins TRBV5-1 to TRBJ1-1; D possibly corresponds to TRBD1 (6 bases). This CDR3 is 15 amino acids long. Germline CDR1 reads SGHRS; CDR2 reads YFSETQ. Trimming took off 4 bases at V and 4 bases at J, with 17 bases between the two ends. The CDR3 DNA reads TGCGCCAGCAGCCTCACCGGGACAAGGAGCACTGAAGCTTTCTTT. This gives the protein CASSLTGTRSTEAFF.

DNA for the CDR3: TGTGCCAGCAGCCAACTAGCGGGAGGGAACACCGGGGAGCTGTTTTTT. It yields the protein CASSQLAGGNTGELFF. The chain employs TRBV14 and TRBJ2-2; 11 nucleotides align to TRBD2. After removal of 2 bases from V and 1 base from J, the junction contained 0 bases not matched to a gene. Germline V gene lookup returns CDR1 SGHDN and CDR2 FVKESK. The CDR3 spans 16 residues.

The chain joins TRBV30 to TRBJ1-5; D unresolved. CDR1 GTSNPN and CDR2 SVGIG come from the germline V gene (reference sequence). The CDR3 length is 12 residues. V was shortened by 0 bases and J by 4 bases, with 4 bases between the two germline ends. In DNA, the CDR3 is TGTGCCTGGAGTGTCCTTAATCAGCCCCAGCATTTT. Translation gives CAWSVLNQPQHF.

The CDR3 is CASSATGRNQPQHF. Here the CDR3 DNA reads TGTGCCAGCTCAGCGACAGGACGCAATCAGCCCCAGCATTTT. The rearrangement joins TRBV18 to TRBJ1-5, with TRBD1 as a possible D gene (6 bases). The V gene's germline CDR1 is KGHSH and CDR2 LQKENI. The CDR3 totals 14 residues. Trimming removed 5 bases from V and 2 bases from J, with 10 bases in between.

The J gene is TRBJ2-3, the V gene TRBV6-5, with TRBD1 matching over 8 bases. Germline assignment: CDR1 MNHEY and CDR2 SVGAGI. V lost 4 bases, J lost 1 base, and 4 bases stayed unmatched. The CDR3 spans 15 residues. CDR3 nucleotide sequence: TGTGCCAGCAGTTCCCCGGACAGGGGCACAGATACGCAGTATTTT. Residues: CASSSPDRGTDTQYF.

The CDR3 bases are TGTGCCAGCAGCTTGCCGCAGGGGGAGGATGAGCAGTTCTTC. It encodes CASSLPQGEDEQFF. The chain recombines TRBV5-4 with TRBJ2-1; the D gene is possibly TRBD1 (7 bases). V was trimmed by 1 base and J by 8 bases, leaving 13 bases between them. The germline V gene has CDR1 SGHNT and CDR2 YYREEE (reference sequence). The CDR3 has 14 amino acids.

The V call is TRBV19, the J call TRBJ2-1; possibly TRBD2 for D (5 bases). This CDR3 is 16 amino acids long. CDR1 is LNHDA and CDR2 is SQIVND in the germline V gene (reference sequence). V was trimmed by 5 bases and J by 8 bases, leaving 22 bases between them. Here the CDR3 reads CASSARTGGREYEQFF. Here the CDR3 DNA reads TGTGCCAGTAGTGCCCGCACGGGCGGTAGGGAGTATGAGCAGTTCTTC.

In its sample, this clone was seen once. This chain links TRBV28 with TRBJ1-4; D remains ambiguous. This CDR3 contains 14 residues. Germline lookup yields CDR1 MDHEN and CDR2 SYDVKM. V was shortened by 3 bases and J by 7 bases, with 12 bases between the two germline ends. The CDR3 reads CASSFLLRAEKLFF. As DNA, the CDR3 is TGTGCCAGCAGTTTCCTTTTGAGGGCTGAAAAACTGTTTTTT.

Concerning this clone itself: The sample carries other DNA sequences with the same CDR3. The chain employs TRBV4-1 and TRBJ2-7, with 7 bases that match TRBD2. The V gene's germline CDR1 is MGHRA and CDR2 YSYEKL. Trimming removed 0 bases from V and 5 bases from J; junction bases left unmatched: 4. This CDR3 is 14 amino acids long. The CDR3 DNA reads TGCGCCAGCAGCCAAGATCTTGCGGGGGACGAGCAGTACTTC. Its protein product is CASSQDLAGDEQYF.

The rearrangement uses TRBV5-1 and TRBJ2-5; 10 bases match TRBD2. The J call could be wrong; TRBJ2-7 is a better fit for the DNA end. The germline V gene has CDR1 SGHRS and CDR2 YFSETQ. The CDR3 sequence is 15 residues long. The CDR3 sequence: CASSPLAGDLYEQYF. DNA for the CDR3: TGCGCCAGCAGCCCCCTAGCGGGAGATCTATACGAGCAGTACTTC.

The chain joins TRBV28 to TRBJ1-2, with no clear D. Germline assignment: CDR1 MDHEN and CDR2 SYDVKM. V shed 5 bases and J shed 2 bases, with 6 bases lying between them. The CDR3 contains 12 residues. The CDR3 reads CASSGDNYGYTF. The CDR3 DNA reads TGTGCCAGCAGTGGAGACAACTATGGCTACACCTTC.

The CDR3 nucleotides read TGTGCCAGCAGCCTACTTAGCGGATCCTACAATGAGCAGTTCTTC. Translating it yields CASSLLSGSYNEQFF. The gene calls are TRBV25-1 and TRBJ2-1; maybe TRBD2 (6 bases). Germline CDR1 is MGHDK and CDR2 is SYGVNS. The CDR3 runs to 15 residues. The germline V and J ends were trimmed by 6 bases and 1 base, with 13 bases remaining between them.